The rows below give T cell receptor beta chains drawn from one sample of a study of shared T cell receptors in the human thymus. Profiling relied on immunoSEQ multiplex PCR, and the TCRdb table lists in-frame clones only, not all of them. Among about 380,000 clones listed, 85% to 95% were seen once. Sample: thymocytes. The receptors stem from a human donor. CDR3s include the opening cysteine and the closing phenylalanine or tryptophan. Each record gives: clone size, V gene, D gene, J gene, CDR3 DNA, CDR3 protein. D genes are given only for firm matches. Clone sizes are given selectively: once, few, many, or a class where the clone is expanded.

-	TRBV5-8	TRBD2	TRBJ2-1	TGTGCCAGCAGCCCGCGGGGCGGGGGTGAGCAGTTCTTC	CASSPRGGGEQFF
once	TRBV27	-	TRBJ2-2	TGTGCCAGCACCCCATATGCCGCGGGACTTAGTGGCACCGGGGAGCTGTTTTTT	CASTPYAAGLSGTGELFF
-	TRBV25-1	-	TRBJ2-1	TGTGCCAGCCATTCGTTAGTCCCGAGCTCCTACAATGAGCAGTTCTTC	CASHSLVPSSYNEQFF
-	TRBV19	-	TRBJ2-4	TGTGCCAGTAGTATTGGTCTGGGATTGGGCAAAAACATTCAGTACTTC	CASSIGLGLGKNIQYF
-	TRBV27	TRBD1	TRBJ1-2	TGTGCCAGCAGCTGTCCCGGGACAGGGGTTAGCGGCTACACCTTC	CASSCPGTGVSGYTF
-	TRBV1	-	TRBJ2-3	TGCACCAGCAGCCAAGATGGGAGAGGTCCAGAAGATACGCAGTATTTT	CTSSQDGRGPEDTQYF
-	TRBV10-3	-	TRBJ1-2	TGTGCCATCAGTGAGTCTATGCGGGAGGGGAAGGATGGCTACACCTTC	CAISESMREGKDGYTF
once	TRBV10-2	-	TRBJ1-2	TGCGCCGTATGGCGGGGTACTAACTATGGCTACACCTTC	CAVWRGTNYGYTF
-	TRBV7-2	-	TRBJ2-7	TGTGCCAGCAGCTCATTGGGGGTCTCCTACGAGCAGTACTTC	CASSSLGVSYEQYF
-	TRBV27	-	TRBJ2-5	TGTGCCAGCAGTTTCGGGGCGGGAAGTGAGACCCAGTACTTC	CASSFGAGSETQYF
-	TRBV6-5	TRBD2	TRBJ2-7	TGTGCCAGCAGTTACGGGCTAGCGGGAGTCGACGAGCAGTACTTC	CASSYGLAGVDEQYF
-	TRBV13	TRBD2	TRBJ2-1	TGTGCCAGCAGCCCAGGGACTAGCGGGAGGTGGTCCTACAATGAGCAGTTCTTC	CASSPGTSGRWSYNEQFF
-	TRBV28	-	TRBJ1-2	TGTGCCAGCAGTGCCGTGGGGGACTATGGCTACACCTTC	CASSAVGDYGYTF
-	TRBV11-2	-	TRBJ1-2	TGTGCCAGCAGCAGTGGGCAGGAGGGCTACACCTTC	CASSSGQEGYTF
-	TRBV5-4	-	TRBJ2-3	TGTGCCAGCGGCATACAGGGTACAGATACGCAGTATTTT	CASGIQGTDTQYF
-	TRBV27	-	TRBJ2-6	TGTGCCAGCACCCCAGCTGGGGCCAACGTCCTGACTTTC	CASTPAGANVLTF
-	TRBV27	TRBD2	TRBJ2-5	TGTGCCAGCAGTCGTAGCGGGAGCCAAGAGACCCAGTACTTC	CASSRSGSQETQYF
-	TRBV28	-	TRBJ2-7	TGTGCCAGCAATCCCCCTCAGGGGATCTCCTACGAGCAGTACTTC	CASNPPQGISYEQYF
-	TRBV6-1	-	TRBJ2-7	TGTGCCAGCAGTGAAGCGAGGCCCACGGACCAGTACTTC	CASSEARPTDQYF
-	TRBV27	TRBD2	TRBJ2-1	TGTGCCAGCAGTTTATGGCCCCGCAAGCGGGAGATGTCCTACAATGAGCAGTTCTTC	CASSLWPRKREMSYNEQFF
-	TRBV27	-	TRBJ1-5	TGTGCCAGCAGTTTAAGGAAGGACCCTGAGAGCAATCAGCCCCAGCATTTT	CASSLRKDPESNQPQHF
-	TRBV19	-	TRBJ2-7	TGTGCCAGTAGTTTGGCAGAACGGAACCCCTACGAGCAGTACTTC	CASSLAERNPYEQYF
-	TRBV4-1	-	TRBJ1-2	TGCGCCAGCAGCCAAGGACAGAAATTTTACTATGGCTACACCTTC	CASSQGQKFYYGYTF
-	TRBV27	-	TRBJ1-1	TGTGCCAGCAGTTCACGGCCGGGGGAATGGAACACTGAAGCTTTCTTT	CASSSRPGEWNTEAFF
-	TRBV27	TRBD2	TRBJ2-1	TGTGCCAGCAGTTTAATCTCGGGGGCTAGCGGGACCCGCTCGGACAATGAGCAGTTCTTC	CASSLISGASGTRSDNEQFF
-	TRBV4-2	-	TRBJ2-3	TGTGCCAGCAGCCAAGAGGGACCCCAACAGGATACGCAGTATTTT	CASSQEGPQQDTQYF
-	TRBV6-5	TRBD1	TRBJ2-5	TGTGCCAGCAGTTTCGGACAGGGGGAGACCCAGTACTTC	CASSFGQGETQYF
-	TRBV11-2	TRBD2	TRBJ2-3	TGTGCCAGCAGCTTGGTTGGGGTAGCGGGAGGAACAGATACGCAGTATTTT	CASSLVGVAGGTDTQYF
-	TRBV28	-	TRBJ1-5	TGTGCCAGCAGGGATGACACGGCCCTCGGGAAACAGCCCCAGCATTTT	CASRDDTALGKQPQHF
-	TRBV29-1	TRBD1	TRBJ1-3	TGCAGCGTTGAACAACCTAAAACAGGGGGCAATGGAAACACCATATATTTT	CSVEQPKTGGNGNTIYF
-	TRBV5-4	TRBD2	TRBJ2-1	TGTGCCAGCAGCTTACGCCTAGCGGGAGGGAGCTCCTACAATGAGCAGTTCTTC	CASSLRLAGGSSYNEQFF
-	TRBV27	-	TRBJ1-1	TGTGCCAGCAGTTTACACCGACAGAACACTGAAGCTTTCTTT	CASSLHRQNTEAFF
once	TRBV7-7	TRBD1	TRBJ2-7	TGTGCCAGCATCGGTTACAGGGGTCTGCCCGACGAGCAGTACTTC	CASIGYRGLPDEQYF
-	TRBV13	TRBD1	TRBJ2-2	TGTGCCAGCAGCTTAGGGGGACAGGGGTGGACCGGGGAGCTGTTTTTT	CASSLGGQGWTGELFF
once	TRBV18	TRBD2	TRBJ2-1	TGTGCCAGCTCACCCCTGCGGGAGGTTCTCTACAATGAGCAGTTCTTC	CASSPLREVLYNEQFF
-	TRBV6-4	-	TRBJ2-3	TGTGCCAGCAGGACCCGGGACCAGACCTTAGATACGCAGTATTTT	CASRTRDQTLDTQYF
-	TRBV7-2	TRBD2	TRBJ2-1	TGTGCCAGCAGCTTTATAGGTCTACGGGGGGGCGATGAGCAGTTCTTC	CASSFIGLRGGDEQFF
-	TRBV2	TRBD2	TRBJ2-7	TGTGCCAGCACGGGAGCGGGATCCTCTTACGAGCAGTACTTC	CASTGAGSSYEQYF
-	TRBV30	-	TRBJ1-2	TGTGCCTGGAGTGTACGGCGGCAGATCTATGGCTACACCTTC	CAWSVRRQIYGYTF
-	TRBV28	-	TRBJ1-1	TGTGCCAGCAGTTTGACGGAAGAGGGGACTGAAGCTTTCTTT	CASSLTEEGTEAFF
-	TRBV7-3	TRBD2	TRBJ2-5	TGTGCCAGCAGCACCGGGACTAGCGGGAGGGAGACCCAGTACTTC	CASSTGTSGRETQYF
-	TRBV7-2	-	TRBJ2-7	TGTGCCAGCAGCTCCCAACTGCGCTCCTACGAGCAGTACTTC	CASSSQLRSYEQYF